The clone carrying this TCR beta chain occurred many times. This record belongs to a study of T-cell reconstitution after alpha-beta-depleted transplantation in children. Unique molecular identifiers were incorporated when the TCRbeta library was constructed. TCRdb re-called the PCR reads through MiXCR, storing one row per CDR3 protein. Among about 300,000 distinct CDR3 sequences listed, 10% were seen once. The CDR3 length is 15 residues. The V gene's germline CDR1 is SGHRS and CDR2 YFSETQ. V dropped 0 bases and J dropped 6 bases, with 13 bases sitting between them. Here the sequenced sample was PBMCs, taken before TCRalphabeta/CD19-depleted stem cell transplant. The sequence came from a boy under three years old with acute myeloid leukemia, due to receive a stem cell transplant. The chain joins TRBV5-1 to TRBJ2-1; D gene unclear. The CDR3 sequence: CASSLEGRHLNEQFF. In DNA, the CDR3 is TGCGCCAGCAGCTTGGAAGGCAGACATCTCAATGAGCAGTTCTTC.